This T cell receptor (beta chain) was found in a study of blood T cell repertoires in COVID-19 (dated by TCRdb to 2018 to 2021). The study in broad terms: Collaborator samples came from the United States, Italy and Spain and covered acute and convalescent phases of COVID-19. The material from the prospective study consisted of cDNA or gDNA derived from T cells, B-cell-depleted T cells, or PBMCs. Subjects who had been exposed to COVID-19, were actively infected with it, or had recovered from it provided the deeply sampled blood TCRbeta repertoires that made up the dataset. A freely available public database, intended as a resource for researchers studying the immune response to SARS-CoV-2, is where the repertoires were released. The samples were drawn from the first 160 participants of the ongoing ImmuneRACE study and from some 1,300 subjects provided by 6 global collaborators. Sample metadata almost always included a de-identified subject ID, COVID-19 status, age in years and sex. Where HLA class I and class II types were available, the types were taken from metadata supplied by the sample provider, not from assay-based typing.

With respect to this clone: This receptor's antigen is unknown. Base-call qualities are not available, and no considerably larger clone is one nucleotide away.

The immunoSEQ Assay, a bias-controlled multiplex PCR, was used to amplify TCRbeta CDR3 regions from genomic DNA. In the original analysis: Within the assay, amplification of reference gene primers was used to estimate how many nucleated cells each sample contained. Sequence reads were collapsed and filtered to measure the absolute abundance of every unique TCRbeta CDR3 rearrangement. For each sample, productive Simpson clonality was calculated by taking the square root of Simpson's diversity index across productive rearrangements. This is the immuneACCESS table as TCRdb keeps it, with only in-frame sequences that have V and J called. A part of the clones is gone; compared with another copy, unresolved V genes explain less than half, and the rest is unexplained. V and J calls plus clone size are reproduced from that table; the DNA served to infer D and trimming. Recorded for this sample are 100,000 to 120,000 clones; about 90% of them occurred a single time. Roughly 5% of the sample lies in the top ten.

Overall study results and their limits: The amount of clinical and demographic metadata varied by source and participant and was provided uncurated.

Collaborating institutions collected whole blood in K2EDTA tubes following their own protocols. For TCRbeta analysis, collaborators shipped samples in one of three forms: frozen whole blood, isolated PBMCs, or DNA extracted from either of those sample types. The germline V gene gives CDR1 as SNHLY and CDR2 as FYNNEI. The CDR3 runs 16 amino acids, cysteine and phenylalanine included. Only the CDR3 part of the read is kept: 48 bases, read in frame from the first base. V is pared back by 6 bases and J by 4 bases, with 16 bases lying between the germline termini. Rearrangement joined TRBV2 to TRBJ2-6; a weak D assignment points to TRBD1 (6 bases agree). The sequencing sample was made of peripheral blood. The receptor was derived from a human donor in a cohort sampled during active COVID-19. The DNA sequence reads TGTGCCAGCAGGCCCCTCACAGGGTACGGGGCCAACGTCCTGACTTTC. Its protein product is CASRPLTGYGANVLTF.